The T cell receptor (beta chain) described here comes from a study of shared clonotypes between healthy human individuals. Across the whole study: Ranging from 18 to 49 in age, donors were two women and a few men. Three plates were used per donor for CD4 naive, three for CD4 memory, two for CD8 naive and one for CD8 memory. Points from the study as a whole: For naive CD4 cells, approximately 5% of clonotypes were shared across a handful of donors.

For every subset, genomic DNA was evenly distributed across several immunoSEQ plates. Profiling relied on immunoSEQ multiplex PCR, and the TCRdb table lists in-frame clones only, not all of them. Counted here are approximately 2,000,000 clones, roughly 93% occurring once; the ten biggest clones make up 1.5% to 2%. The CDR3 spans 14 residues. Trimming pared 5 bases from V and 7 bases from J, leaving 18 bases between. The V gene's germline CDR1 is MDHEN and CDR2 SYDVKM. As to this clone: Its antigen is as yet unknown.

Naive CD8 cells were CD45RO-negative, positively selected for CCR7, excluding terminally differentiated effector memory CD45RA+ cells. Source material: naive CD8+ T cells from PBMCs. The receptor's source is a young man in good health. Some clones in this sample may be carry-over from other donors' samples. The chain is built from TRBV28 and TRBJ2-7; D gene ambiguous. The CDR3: CASSLRTARWEQYF. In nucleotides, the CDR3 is TGTGCCAGCAGTCTTAGGACGGCCCGGTGGGAGCAGTACTTC.